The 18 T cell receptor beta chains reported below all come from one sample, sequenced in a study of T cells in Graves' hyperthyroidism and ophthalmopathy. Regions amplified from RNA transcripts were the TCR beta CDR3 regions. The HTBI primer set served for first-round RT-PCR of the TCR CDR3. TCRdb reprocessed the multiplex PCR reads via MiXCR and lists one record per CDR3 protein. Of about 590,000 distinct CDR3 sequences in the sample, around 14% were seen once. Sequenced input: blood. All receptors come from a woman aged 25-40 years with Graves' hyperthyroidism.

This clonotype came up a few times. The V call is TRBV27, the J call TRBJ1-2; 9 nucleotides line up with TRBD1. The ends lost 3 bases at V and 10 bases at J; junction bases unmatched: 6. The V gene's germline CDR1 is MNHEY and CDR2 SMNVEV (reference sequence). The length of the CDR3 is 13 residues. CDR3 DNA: TGTGCCAGCAGTTTGGGACAGGGCCATGACTACACCTTC. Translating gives CASSLGQGHDYTF.

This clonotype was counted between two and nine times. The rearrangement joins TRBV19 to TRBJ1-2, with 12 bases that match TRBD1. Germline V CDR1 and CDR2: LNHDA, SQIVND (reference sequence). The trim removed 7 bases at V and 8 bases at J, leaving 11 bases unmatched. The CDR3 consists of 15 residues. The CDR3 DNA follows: TGTGCCAGTACCCCTTCCGGGACAGGGGGCCGAGGCTACACCTTC. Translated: CASTPSGTGGRGYTF.

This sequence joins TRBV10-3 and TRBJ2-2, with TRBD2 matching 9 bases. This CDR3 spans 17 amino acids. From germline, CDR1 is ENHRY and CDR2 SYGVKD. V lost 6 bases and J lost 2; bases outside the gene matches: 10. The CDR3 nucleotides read TGTGCCATCAGGAAACTAGCGGGTGGTAGTAACACCGGGGAGCTGTTTTTT. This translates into CAIRKLAGGSNTGELFF.

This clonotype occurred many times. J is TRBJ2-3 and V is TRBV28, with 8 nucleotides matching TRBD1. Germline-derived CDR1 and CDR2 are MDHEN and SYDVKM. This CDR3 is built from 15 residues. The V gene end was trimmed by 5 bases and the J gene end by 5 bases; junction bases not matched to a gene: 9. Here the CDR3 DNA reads TGTGCCAGCAGTACCGCAGGGGGCTGGAGAGATACGCAGTATTTT. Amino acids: CASSTAGGWRDTQYF.

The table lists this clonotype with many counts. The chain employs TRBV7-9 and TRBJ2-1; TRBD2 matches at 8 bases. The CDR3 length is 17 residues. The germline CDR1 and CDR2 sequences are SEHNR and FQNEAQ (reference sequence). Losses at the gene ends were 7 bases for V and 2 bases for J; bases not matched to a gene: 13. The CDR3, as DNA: TGTGCCAGCACCCCCTATAGCGGGATCCTCCCCTACAATGAGCAGTTCTTC. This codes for CASTPYSGILPYNEQFF.

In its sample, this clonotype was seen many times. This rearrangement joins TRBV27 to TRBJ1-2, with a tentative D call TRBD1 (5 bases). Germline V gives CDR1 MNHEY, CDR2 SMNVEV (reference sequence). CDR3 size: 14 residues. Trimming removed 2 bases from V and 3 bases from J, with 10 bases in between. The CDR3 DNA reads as TGTGCCAGCAGTTTAGGGGACCAATACTATGGCTACACCTTC. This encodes CASSLGDQYYGYTF.

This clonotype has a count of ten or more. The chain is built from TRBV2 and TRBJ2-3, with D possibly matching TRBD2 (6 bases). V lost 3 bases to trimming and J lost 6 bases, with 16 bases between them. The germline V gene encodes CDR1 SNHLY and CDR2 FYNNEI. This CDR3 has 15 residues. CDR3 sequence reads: CASSETGVSGDTQYF. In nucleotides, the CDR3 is TGTGCCAGCAGTGAGACGGGAGTGAGCGGGGATACGCAGTATTTT.

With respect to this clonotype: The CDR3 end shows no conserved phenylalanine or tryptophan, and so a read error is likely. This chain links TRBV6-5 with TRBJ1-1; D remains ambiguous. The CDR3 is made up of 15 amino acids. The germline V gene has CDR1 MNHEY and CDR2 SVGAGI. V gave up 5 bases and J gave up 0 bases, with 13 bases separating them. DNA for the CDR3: TGTGCCAGCAGTAACCCAGCACCAATGAACACTGAAGCTTTCCTT. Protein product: CASSNPAPMNTEAFL.

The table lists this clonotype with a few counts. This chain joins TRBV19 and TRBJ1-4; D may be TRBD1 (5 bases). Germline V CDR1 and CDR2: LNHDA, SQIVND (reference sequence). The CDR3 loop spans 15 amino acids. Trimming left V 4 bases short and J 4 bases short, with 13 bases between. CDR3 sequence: CASSTGPGNNEKLFF. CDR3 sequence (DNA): TGTGCCAGTAGTACGGGACCCGGGAATAATGAAAAACTGTTTTTT. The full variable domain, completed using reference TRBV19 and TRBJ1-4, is DGGITQSPKYLFRKEGQNVTLSCEQNLNHDAMYWYRQDPGQGLRLIYYSQIVNDFQKGDIAEGYSVSREKKESFPLTVTSAQKNPTAFYLCASSTGPGNNEKLFFGSGTQLSVL.

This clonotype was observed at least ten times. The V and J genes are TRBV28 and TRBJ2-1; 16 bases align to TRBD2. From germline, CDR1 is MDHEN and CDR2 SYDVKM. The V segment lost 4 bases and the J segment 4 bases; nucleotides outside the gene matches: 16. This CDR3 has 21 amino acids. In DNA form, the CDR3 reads TGTGCCAGCAGTTCATATTCCGGGACTAGCGGGAGGGGGGGGGTGTACAATGAGCAGTTCTTC. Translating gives CASSSYSGTSGRGGVYNEQFF.

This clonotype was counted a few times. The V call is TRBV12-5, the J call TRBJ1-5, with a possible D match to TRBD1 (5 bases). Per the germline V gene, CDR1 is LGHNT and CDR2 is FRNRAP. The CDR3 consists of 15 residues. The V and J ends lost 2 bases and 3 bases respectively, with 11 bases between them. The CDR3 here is CASGLYTGFNQPQHF. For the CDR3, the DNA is TGTGCTAGTGGTTTGTATACAGGCTTCAATCAGCCCCAGCATTTT.

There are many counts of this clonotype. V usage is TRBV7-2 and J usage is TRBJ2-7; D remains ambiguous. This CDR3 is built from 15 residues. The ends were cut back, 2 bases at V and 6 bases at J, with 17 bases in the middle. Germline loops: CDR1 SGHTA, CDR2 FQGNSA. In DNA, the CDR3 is TGTGCCAGCAGCTTATTCGGCTTGACGACCCCCGAGCAGTACTTC. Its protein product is CASSLFGLTTPEQYF.

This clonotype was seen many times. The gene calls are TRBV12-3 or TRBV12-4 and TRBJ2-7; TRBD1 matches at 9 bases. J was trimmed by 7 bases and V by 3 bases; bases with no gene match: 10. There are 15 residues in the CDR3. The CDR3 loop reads CASSFLGQGTREQYF. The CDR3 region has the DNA TGTGCCAGCAGTTTTTTGGGACAGGGAACACGGGAGCAGTACTTC.

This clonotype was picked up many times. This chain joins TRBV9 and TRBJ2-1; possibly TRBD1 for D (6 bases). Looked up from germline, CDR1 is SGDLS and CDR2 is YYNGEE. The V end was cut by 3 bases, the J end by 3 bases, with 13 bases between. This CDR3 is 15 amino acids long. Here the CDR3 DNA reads TGTGCCAGCAGCGCGATGACAGGATACTACAATGAGCAGTTCTTC. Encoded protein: CASSAMTGYYNEQFF. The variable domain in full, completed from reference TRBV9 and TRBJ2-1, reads DSGVTQTPKHLITATGQRVTLRCSPRSGDLSVYWYQQSLDQGLQFLIQYYNGEERAKGNILERFSAQQFPDLHSELNLSSLELGDSALYFCASSAMTGYYNEQFFGPGTRLTVL.

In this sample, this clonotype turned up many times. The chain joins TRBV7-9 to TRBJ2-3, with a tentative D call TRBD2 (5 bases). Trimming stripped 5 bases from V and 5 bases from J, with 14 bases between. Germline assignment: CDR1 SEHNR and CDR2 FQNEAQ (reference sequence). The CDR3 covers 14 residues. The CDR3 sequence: CASSLTGRVDTQYF. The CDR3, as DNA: TGTGCCAGCAGCCTCACTGGGCGGGTAGATACGCAGTATTTT. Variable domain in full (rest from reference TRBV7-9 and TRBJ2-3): DTGVSQNPRHKITKRGQNVTFRCDPISEHNRLYWYRQTLGQGPEFLTYFQNEAQLEKSRLLSDRFSAERPKGSFSTLEIQRTEQGDSAMYLCASSLTGRVDTQYFGPGTRLTVL.

The CDR3, as DNA: TGTGCCAGCAGTCCCTACAGGGATCGAGACGAGCAGTACTTC. Encoded protein: CASSPYRDRDEQYF. The chain carries TRBV28 and TRBJ2-7; D possibly corresponds to TRBD1 (6 bases). The V gene lost 5 bases and the J gene lost 5 bases, with 16 bases spanning the gap. The V gene's germline CDR1 is MDHEN and CDR2 SYDVKM. The CDR3 contains 14 residues.

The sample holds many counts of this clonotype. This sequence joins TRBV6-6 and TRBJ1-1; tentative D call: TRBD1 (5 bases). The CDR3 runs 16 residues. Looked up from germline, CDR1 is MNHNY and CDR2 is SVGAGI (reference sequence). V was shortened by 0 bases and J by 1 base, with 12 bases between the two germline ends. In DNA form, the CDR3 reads TGTGCCAGCAGTTACTCGAATGGGGGATCGAACACTGAAGCTTTCTTT. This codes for CASSYSNGGSNTEAFF.

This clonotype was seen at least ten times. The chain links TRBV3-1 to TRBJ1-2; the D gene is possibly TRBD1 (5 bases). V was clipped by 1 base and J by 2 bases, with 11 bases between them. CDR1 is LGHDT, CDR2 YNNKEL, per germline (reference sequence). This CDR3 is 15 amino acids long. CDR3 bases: TGTGCCAGCAGCCAAGGTGGCGGGGCGAACTATGGCTACACCTTC. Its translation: CASSQGGGANYGYTF. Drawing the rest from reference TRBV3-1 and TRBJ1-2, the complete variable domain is DTAVSQTPKYLVTQMGNDKSIKCEQNLGHDTMYWYKQDSKKFLKIMFSYNNKELIINETVPNRFSPKSPDKAHLNLHINSLELGDSAVYFCASSQGGGANYGYTFGSGTRLTVV.